The text below deals with one T cell receptor beta chain. Its target is not known. This sample stems from a study of T cell responses to AZD1222 COVID-19 vaccine. Study-level findings and limits: It should be noted that donors were predominantly white British and more often female, and clonal diversity was possibly underestimated. Seropositive at baseline were only six or seven AZD1222 recipients.

J lost 12 bases, V lost 1 base, and 17 bases had no gene match. Germline loops: CDR1 SEHNR, CDR2 FQNEAQ (reference sequence). The CDR3 consists of 17 residues. TCRdb's copy holds only in-frame clones and misses some; the assay was immunoSEQ multiplex PCR. Among around 150,000 clones listed, about 82% were seen once. The sequence derives from an adult who received the MenACWY meningococcal vaccine as a control. The J gene is TRBJ2-1, the V gene TRBV7-9, with 8 positions matching TRBD2. This specimen consisted of peripheral blood, obtained 28 days after the second dose of the MenACWY control vaccine. CDR3 sequence: CASSLERMGGRKTRQFF. CDR3 sequence (DNA): TGTGCCAGCAGCTTAGAGAGGATGGGCGGGAGGAAGACTCGGCAGTTCTTC.